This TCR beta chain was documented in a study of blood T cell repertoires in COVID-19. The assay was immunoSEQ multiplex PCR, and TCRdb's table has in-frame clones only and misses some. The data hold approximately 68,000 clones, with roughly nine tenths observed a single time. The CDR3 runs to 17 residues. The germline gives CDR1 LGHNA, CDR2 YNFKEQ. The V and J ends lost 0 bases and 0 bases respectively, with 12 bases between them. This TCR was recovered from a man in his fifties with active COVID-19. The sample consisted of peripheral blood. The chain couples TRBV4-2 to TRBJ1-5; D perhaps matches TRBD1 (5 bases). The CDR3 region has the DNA TGTGCCAGCAGCCAAGATGAGTATCAGGGTAGCAATCAGCCCCAGCATTTT. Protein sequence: CASSQDEYQGSNQPQHF.